This T cell receptor beta chain is from a study of hypomethylating agent response in myelodysplastic syndrome (dated by TCRdb to the early 2020s). Notes on the research overall: The hypomethylating agents azacitidine (most of the 11) or decitabine (3 of 11) were used to treat the patients. The cohort was composed of about 9 male and 2 female myelodysplastic syndrome patients. A mean patient age of 72.2 +/- 6.3 years was recorded, and a diploid cytogenetic profile was observed most commonly. Response was defined as complete response or hematologic improvement, and any patient who met neither criterion was considered a non-responder. The most frequent mutation was TET2, found in about 45% of the 11 patients. Roughly six patients responded with complete response or hematologic improvement, and about five patients were non-responders.

In the germline V gene, CDR1 corresponds to KGHSH and CDR2 to LQKENI. Trimming takes 5 bases off V and 6 bases off J; junction bases not matched to a gene: 14. The CDR3 sequence holds 17 residues, the cysteine and phenylalanine included. Only the CDR3 DNA stays, 51 bases, in frame from base 1. The library was prepared using the immunoSEQ multiplex PCR assay. Survey resolution was applied, with two replicates of around 200 ng each being run for a total of approximately 400 ng of DNA per sample. The hsTCRB kit detected rearranged TCRB sequences in genomic DNA using multiplex PCR primers targeting V and J genes. In the first PCR, the CDR3 region was amplified for approximately 30 cycles with the QIAGEN Multiplex PCR Kit. Sample barcodes and Illumina adapters were attached to each replicate during a second PCR lasting 7 to 8 cycles. Quantification of the pooled libraries was done with a QuantStudio 6 and the KAPA library quantification kit. About 15 pM of pooled libraries was sequenced on an Illumina MiSeq using 156-cycle single-end reads plus a 15-cycle index read. Under the source paper's analysis protocol: Of 168,753 unique clonotypes, 1.5% to 2% were flagged by VDJdb annotation as previously reported viral-epitope-specific. The immunoSEQ Data Assistant and immunoSEQ Analyzer converted raw reads into normalized, annotated TCRB repertoires. BioAnalyzer and version 0.6.5 of the immunarch R package were the tools used for clonotype analysis. Before richness was estimated, every repertoire was downsampled to the clone count of the smallest repertoire. Clonotypes were categorized as expanded, contracted or novel by Fisher's exact tests, where a novel clonotype had zero frequency before treatment. Significantly changed CDR3 beta sequences were clustered with GLIPH2 at simulation_depth=1000 and kmer_min_depth=3, and CDR3s shorter than five residues were left out. TCRdb obtained this table from immuneACCESS and retained in-frame rearrangements with V and J assigned. These tables miss some clones; where compared with another copy, unresolved V genes account for less than half of the shortfall, and the remainder is unexplained. That table furnishes V, J and clone size, whereas the DNA furnished D and trimming. In this sample the table shows around 6,100 clones, roughly 80% of which occur a single time. The ten biggest clones cover 26% of the sample.

T-cell subsets were not sorted, and bulk bone marrow was analyzed instead. TCR beta CDR3 regions were immunosequenced from bone marrow of under 14 myelodysplastic syndrome patients before and after hypomethylating agent therapy. To track the repertoire longitudinally, every patient provided one baseline bone marrow along with two to three bone marrows taken at different post-treatment timepoints. Genomic DNA was isolated from whole bone marrow, and DNA quality was assessed with TapeStation, NanoDrop OneC and PicoGreen assays. Summary of the overall study and its limitations: A possible recognition of novel MDS antigens by the shared GLIPH2 clusters was not confirmed and needs experimental validation. Only 11 patients were analyzed, so the cohort was small. Healthy control donors were not age-matched to MDS patients, which could have impacted the MDS versus healthy comparison. After hypomethylating agent treatment, no significant change in richness, rarefaction diversity or clonality was seen, either across all patients or within response groups. Novel clonotypes emerged more often in responders, while non-responders showed more contracted clonotypes after treatment.

A note on this clone: What antigen it recognizes has not been identified. Base qualities were left out, and no much larger clone turns up one base away.

This clonotype originated in a human donor with myelodysplastic syndrome. This material consisted of bone marrow, taken before or after starting hypomethylating agent treatment for myelodysplastic syndrome (not recorded which). The rearranged chain carries TRBV18 and TRBJ2-7, with 12 bases aligning to TRBD1. The DNA is as follows: TGTGCCAGCTCAACGCGGGGACAGGGGGCCGCCTACAGCGAGCAGTACTTC. Its amino acids are CASSTRGQGAAYSEQYF. The variable domain in full, with residues beyond the CDR3 obtained from the reference TRBV18 and TRBJ2-7 genes, is NAGVMQNPRHLVRRRGQEARLRCSPMKGHSHVYWYRQLPEEGLKFMVYLQKENIIDESGMPKERFSAEFPKEGPSILRIQQVVRGDSAAYFCASSTRGQGAAYSEQYFGPGTRLTVT.